These 11 T cell receptor beta chains share one sample of origin, sequenced in a study of cytomegalovirus exposure and HLA in healthy donors. PCR employed 60 Vbeta and 13 Jbeta primers. Clones were read by immunoSEQ multiplex PCR, and TCRdb kept only the in-frame ones, dropping some. The sample records some 120,000 clones, about 10% being singletons. Sequencing used PBMCs. These TCRs come from a man between 25 and 39 years old in good health and CMV-seronegative.

The V gene is TRBV6-1, the J gene TRBJ1-4; 7 bases align to TRBD1. From germline, CDR1 is MNHNS and CDR2 SASEGT. The CDR3 loop spans 13 amino acids. V gave up 7 bases and J gave up 7 bases; unmatched junction bases: 6. This chain's CDR3 is CASKGQLAEKLFF. CDR3 sequence (DNA): TGTGCCAGCAAGGGACAGCTCGCTGAAAAACTGTTTTTT.

This sequence joins TRBV6-1 and TRBJ2-7; the D is unclear. Deletions cut 2 bases from V and 0 bases from J, with 11 bases between. Germline loops: CDR1 MNHNS, CDR2 SASEGT. The length of the CDR3 is 15 residues. The CDR3 spells CASSENRVLSYEQYF. For the CDR3, the DNA is TGTGCCAGCAGTGAAAATCGTGTCCTCTCCTACGAGCAGTACTTC.

The chain links TRBV5-1 to TRBJ1-4, with TRBD1 as a possible D gene (5 bases). Germline V CDR1 and CDR2: SGHRS, YFSETQ. V lost 3 bases and J lost 7, with 16 bases in between. This CDR3 has 15 residues. The CDR3: CASSSRTFTPEKLFF. The CDR3 coding sequence is TGCGCCAGCAGCTCTAGGACATTCACACCTGAAAAACTGTTTTTT.

This clone has a handful of counts. Here the CDR3 DNA reads TGCAGCGTGGAGGGACAGGGGGTACGGGACGAGCAGTACTTC. It is translated as CSVEGQGVRDEQYF. The J gene is TRBJ2-7, the V gene TRBV29-1; 11 nucleotides align to TRBD1. Germline loops: CDR1 SQVTM, CDR2 ANQGSEA. CDR3 length equals 14 residues. J was trimmed by 5 bases and V by 6 bases; bases with no gene match: 9.

This clone was picked up a small number of times. The genes are TRBV7-3 and TRBJ2-3; D perhaps matches TRBD1 (5 bases). CDR3 length equals 13 residues. V was trimmed by 2 bases and J by 3 bases, leaving 6 bases between them. CDR1 is SGHTA and CDR2 is FQGTGA in the germline V gene. In nucleotides, the CDR3 is TGTGCCAGCAGCTTACAGGGAACAGATACGCAGTATTTT. Its protein is CASSLQGTDTQYF. The full variable domain, rest sourced from reference TRBV7-3 and TRBJ2-3, is GAGVSQTPSNKVTEKGKYVELRCDPISGHTALYWYRQSLGQGPEFLIYFQGTGAADDSGLPNDRFFAVRPEGSVSTLKIQRTERGDSAVYLCASSLQGTDTQYFGPGTRLTVL.

In its sample, this clone was seen a few times. The V and J genes are TRBV19 and TRBJ1-5; D might be TRBD1 (5 bases). V gave up 0 bases and J gave up 2 bases, with 11 bases separating them. The CDR3 is 16 residues long. Germline lookup yields CDR1 LNHDA and CDR2 SQIVND (reference sequence). CDR3 sequence reads: CASSIERGNGNQPQHF. In nucleotides, the CDR3 is TGTGCCAGTAGTATAGAACGGGGGAATGGCAATCAGCCCCAGCATTTT.

This clone was seen only a few times. V is TRBV7-2 and J is TRBJ2-7; TRBD2 matches at 10 bases. CDR3 length: 16 residues. The trim removed 5 bases at V and 5 bases at J, leaving 12 bases unmatched. Looked up from germline, CDR1 is SGHTA and CDR2 is FQGNSA. This CDR3 reads CASSARSLAGLNEQYF. DNA for the CDR3: TGTGCCAGCAGCGCTCGTTCACTAGCGGGGCTCAACGAGCAGTACTTC.

Only a few counts were recorded for this clone. The gene calls are TRBV30 and TRBJ2-2; D perhaps matches TRBD1 (6 bases). CDR3 size: 14 residues. Looked up from germline, CDR1 is GTSNPN and CDR2 is SVGIG (reference sequence). V was pared by 3 bases and J by 2 bases, with 10 bases between. DNA of the CDR3: TGTGCCTGGAGGGCGACAGGCAACACCGGGGAGCTGTTTTTT. This translates into CAWRATGNTGELFF. The variable domain in full, completed from reference TRBV30 and TRBJ2-2, reads SQTIHQWPATLVQPVGSPLSLECTVEGTSNPNLYWYRQAAGRGLQLLFYSVGIGQISSEVPQNLSASRPQDRQFILSSKKLLLSDSGFYLCAWRATGNTGELFFGEGSRLTVL.

The J gene is TRBJ2-3, the V gene TRBV29-1, with D unclear. The CDR3 has 11 residues. The germline CDR1 and CDR2 sequences are SQVTM and ANQGSEA. Trimming stripped 3 bases from V and 2 bases from J, with 3 bases between. The CDR3 loop reads CSVDLTDTQYF. CDR3 DNA sequence: TGCAGCGTTGACCTCACAGATACGCAGTATTTT.

CDR3 DNA sequence: TGTGCCAGCAGCTCCCAAGTACAGGGAGCCAAAAACATTCAGTACTTC. The encoded protein is CASSSQVQGAKNIQYF. The J gene is TRBJ2-4, the V gene TRBV7-2, with D possibly TRBD1 on 6 matching bases. The ends were cut back, 4 bases at V and 0 bases at J, with 13 bases in the middle. The germline V gene has CDR1 SGHTA and CDR2 FQGNSA. The CDR3 covers 16 residues.

The J gene is TRBJ2-3, the V gene TRBV19; TRBD1 matches at 7 bases. The germline CDR1 and CDR2 sequences are LNHDA and SQIVND (reference sequence). After removal of 8 bases from V and 5 bases from J, the junction contained 7 bases not matched to a gene. The CDR3 consists of 13 residues. Here the CDR3 DNA reads TGTGCCAGTCTTGGTAGACAGGGAGATACGCAGTATTTT. It codes for CASLGRQGDTQYF.